This T cell receptor beta chain was observed in a study of T cell repertoires in cytomegalovirus infection. Study-level information: Public TCR beta signatures indicated both CMV infection and matching HLA type.

MiXCR, run by TCRdb on the reads, gives a single entry per CDR3 protein. The sample lists some 270,000 distinct CDR3 sequences, around 15% occurring once. Germline V CDR1 and CDR2: SGHAT, FQNNGV. V gave up 1 base and J gave up 6 bases; unmatched junction bases: 10. This CDR3 is 18 amino acids long. About this clonotype: What it binds is unknown.

Study-level points and caveats: The response measured ex vivo was dominated by TCR beta clonotypes (HLA-C-restricted and CMV-specific).

The chain joins TRBV11-2 to TRBJ2-1; 12 bases match TRBD2. This clonotype originated in a human donor in good health (CMV status not recorded). Some clones in this sample may be carry-over from other donors' samples. What was sequenced was CD8+ T cells from PBMCs. The CDR3 DNA reads as TGTGCCAGCAGCTTAGGTACTAGCGGGGGGATCCGGGGCAATGAGCAGTTCTTC. It specifies CASSLGTSGGIRGNEQFF.